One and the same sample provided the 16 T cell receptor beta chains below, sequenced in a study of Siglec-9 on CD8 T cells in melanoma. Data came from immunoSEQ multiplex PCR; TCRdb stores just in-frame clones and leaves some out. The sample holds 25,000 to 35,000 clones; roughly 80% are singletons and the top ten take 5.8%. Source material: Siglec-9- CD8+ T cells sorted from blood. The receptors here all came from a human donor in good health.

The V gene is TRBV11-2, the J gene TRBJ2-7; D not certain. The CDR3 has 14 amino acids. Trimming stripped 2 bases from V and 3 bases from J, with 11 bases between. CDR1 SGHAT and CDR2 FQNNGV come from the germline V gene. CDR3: CASSLKDHHYEQYF. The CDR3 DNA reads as TGTGCCAGCAGCTTAAAGGACCACCACTACGAGCAGTACTTC.

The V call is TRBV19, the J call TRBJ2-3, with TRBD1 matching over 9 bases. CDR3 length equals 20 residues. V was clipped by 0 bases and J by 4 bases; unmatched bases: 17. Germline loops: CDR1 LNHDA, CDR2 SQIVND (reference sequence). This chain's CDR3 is CASSIDQGMDRGLEADTQYF. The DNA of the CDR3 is TGTGCCAGTAGTATAGATCAGGGAATGGACAGGGGTTTGGAGGCAGATACGCAGTATTTT.

The CDR3 is CASSGTGDEAFF. CDR3 DNA: TGTGCCAGCAGCGGGACAGGAGACGAAGCTTTCTTT. The rearrangement uses TRBV5-4 and TRBJ1-1, with 8 bases identical to TRBD1. Germline V CDR1 and CDR2: SGHNT, YYREEE (reference sequence). The junction had 4 bases not matched to a gene; V was cut back by 4 bases and J by 8 bases. The CDR3 contains 12 residues.

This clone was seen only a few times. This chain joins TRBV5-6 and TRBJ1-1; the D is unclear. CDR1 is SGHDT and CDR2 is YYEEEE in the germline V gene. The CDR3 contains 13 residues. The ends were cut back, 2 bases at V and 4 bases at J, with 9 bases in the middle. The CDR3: CASSFSWATEAFF. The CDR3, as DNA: TGTGCCAGCAGCTTTTCGTGGGCCACTGAAGCTTTCTTT.

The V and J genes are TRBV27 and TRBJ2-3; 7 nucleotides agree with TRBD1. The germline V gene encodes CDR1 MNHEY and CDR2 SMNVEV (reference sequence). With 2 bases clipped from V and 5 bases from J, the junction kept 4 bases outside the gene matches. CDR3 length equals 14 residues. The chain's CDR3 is CASSLGTDRDTQYF. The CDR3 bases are TGTGCCAGCAGTTTAGGGACAGACAGAGATACGCAGTATTTT.

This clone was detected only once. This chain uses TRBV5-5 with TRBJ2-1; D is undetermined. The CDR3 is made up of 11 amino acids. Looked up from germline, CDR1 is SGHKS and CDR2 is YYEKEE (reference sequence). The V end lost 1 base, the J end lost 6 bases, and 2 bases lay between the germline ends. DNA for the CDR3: TGTGCCAGCAGCTTGTTCAATGAGCAGTTCTTC. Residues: CASSLFNEQFF.

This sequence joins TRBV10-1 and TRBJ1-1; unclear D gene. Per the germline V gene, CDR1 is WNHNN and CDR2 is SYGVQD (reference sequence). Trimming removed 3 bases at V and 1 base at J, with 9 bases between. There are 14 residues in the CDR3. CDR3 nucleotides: TGCGCCAGCAGTGATGGTTACGGGAACACTGAAGCTTTCTTT. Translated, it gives CASSDGYGNTEAFF.

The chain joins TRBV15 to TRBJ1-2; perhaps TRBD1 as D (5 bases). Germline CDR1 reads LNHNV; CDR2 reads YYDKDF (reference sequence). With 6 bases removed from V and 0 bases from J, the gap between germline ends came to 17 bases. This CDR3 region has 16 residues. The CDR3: CATSRRRGLPNYGYTF. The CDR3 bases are TGTGCCACCAGTAGAAGGAGGGGCCTACCTAACTATGGCTACACCTTC.

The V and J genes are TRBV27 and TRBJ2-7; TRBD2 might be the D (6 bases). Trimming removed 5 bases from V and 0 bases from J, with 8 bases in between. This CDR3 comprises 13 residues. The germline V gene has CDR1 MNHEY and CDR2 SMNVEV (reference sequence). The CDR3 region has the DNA TGTGCCAGCAGTCCCGGGGGCTCCTACGAGCAGTACTTC. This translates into CASSPGGSYEQYF.

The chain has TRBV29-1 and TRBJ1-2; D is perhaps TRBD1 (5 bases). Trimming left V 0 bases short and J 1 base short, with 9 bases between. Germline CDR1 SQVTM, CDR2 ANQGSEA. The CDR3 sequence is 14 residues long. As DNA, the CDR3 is TGCAGCGTTGAAGACCCAGGGAGTAACTATGGCTACACCTTC. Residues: CSVEDPGSNYGYTF.

The CDR3 is CASSLTSGDSEQFF. CDR3 DNA sequence: TGTGCCAGCAGCTTAACGTCGGGCGACAGTGAGCAGTTCTTC. The V gene is TRBV7-3, the J gene TRBJ2-1; tentatively, D is TRBD1 (5 bases). The germline V and J ends were trimmed by 0 bases and 9 bases, with 12 bases remaining between them. CDR1 and CDR2 (germline): SGHTA, FQGTGA. The CDR3 extends over 14 amino acids.

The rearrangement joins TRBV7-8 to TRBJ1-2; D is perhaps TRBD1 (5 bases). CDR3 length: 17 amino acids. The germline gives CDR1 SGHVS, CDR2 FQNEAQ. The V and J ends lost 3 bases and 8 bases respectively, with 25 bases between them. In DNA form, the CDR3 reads TGTGCCAGCAGCTTTAGCAGGGCGGAACTGGGCGCAATAGGCTACACCTTC. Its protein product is CASSFSRAELGAIGYTF.

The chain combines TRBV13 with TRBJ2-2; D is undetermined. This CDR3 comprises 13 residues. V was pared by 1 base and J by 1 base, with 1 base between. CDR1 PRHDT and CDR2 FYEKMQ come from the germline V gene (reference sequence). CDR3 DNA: TGTGCCAGCAGCTTAGAGAACACCGGGGAGCTGTTTTTT. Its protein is CASSLENTGELFF. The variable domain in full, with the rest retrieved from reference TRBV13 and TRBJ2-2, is AAGVIQSPRHLIKEKRETATLKCYPIPRHDTVYWYQQGPGQDPQFLISFYEKMQSDKGSIPDRFSAQQFSDYHSELNMSSLELGDSALYFCASSLENTGELFFGEGSRLTVL.

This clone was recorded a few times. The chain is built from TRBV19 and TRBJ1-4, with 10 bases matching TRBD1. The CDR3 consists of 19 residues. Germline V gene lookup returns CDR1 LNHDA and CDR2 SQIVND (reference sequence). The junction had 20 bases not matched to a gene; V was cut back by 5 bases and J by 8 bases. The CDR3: CASSPWGQGRLNGGEKLFF. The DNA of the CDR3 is TGTGCCAGTAGTCCCTGGGGACAGGGGCGTTTAAACGGTGGAGAAAAACTGTTTTTT.

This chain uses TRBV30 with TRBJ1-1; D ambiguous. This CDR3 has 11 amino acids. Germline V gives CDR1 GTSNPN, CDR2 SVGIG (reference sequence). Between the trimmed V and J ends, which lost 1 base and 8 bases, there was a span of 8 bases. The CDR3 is CAWSETREAFF. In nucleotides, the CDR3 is TGTGCCTGGAGTGAAACAAGAGAAGCTTTCTTT.

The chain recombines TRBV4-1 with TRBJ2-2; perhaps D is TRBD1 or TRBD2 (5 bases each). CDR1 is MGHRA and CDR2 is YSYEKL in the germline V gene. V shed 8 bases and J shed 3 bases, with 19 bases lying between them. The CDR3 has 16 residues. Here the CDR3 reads CASRARDPGYTGELFF. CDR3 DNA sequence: TGCGCCAGCCGTGCCCGGGACCCAGGGTACACCGGGGAGCTGTTTTTT.